This is a list of T cell receptor beta chains from one sample in a study of human T cells and chemical hapten exposure. Using its own MiXCR run on the RACE reads, TCRdb lists one record per CDR3 protein. The sample holds 60,000 or so distinct CDR3 sequences, roughly 10% seen once. The sample in question was whole blood, obtained in connection with sensitization to the hapten diphenylcyclopropenone (DPC). The source of these receptors is a man aged 40-50 years with alopecia areata. Some clones in this sample may be carry-over from other donors' samples. The CDR3 runs from the conserved cysteine through the conserved F or W. Each record gives: J gene, V gene, clone size, D gene, CDR3 DNA, CDR3 protein. The D gene is left open where the match is weak. Where a row states a size, it is once, few, many or the class of an expanded clone; other rows omit it.

TRBJ2-5	TRBV5-4	-	-	TGTGCCAGCTACATTTTCCAAGAGACCCAGTACTTC	CASYIFQETQYF
TRBJ2-5	TRBV5-5	many	TRBD2	TGTGCCAGCAGCTTCACACTAGCGGGAGGGCAAGAGACCCAGTACTTC	CASSFTLAGGQETQYF
TRBJ2-7	TRBV12-3/TRBV12-4	many	TRBD1	TGTGCCAGCAGTTCTACCGGGACAGGGACTCGGGAGCAGTACTTC	CASSSTGTGTREQYF
TRBJ2-7	TRBV7-2	few	TRBD2	TGTGCCAGCAGCTCTACTAGCGGTGGGGCCTACGAGCAGTACTTC	CASSSTSGGAYEQYF
TRBJ2-6	TRBV7-9	few	-	TGTGCCAGCAGCTCCTCGATTCCCCCCGGGGCCAACGTCCTGACTTTC	CASSSSIPPGANVLTF
TRBJ2-7	TRBV5-6	many	-	TGTGCCAGCAGACACCGGGGCTTAAAGGACCACGAGCAGTACTTC	CASRHRGLKDHEQYF
TRBJ2-5	TRBV18	many	TRBD2	TGTGCCAGCTCACCGCGACTAGCGGGAGAAGAGACCCAGTACTTC	CASSPRLAGEETQYF
TRBJ2-1	TRBV6-5	-	TRBD1	TGTGCCAGCAAACTCGGGACAGCTAGCAATGAGCAGTTCTTC	CASKLGTASNEQFF
TRBJ2-1	TRBV20-1	many	TRBD2	TGCAGTGCTAGAGATAGTGGACTAGCGGTATACAATGAGCAGTTCTTC	CSARDSGLAVYNEQFF
TRBJ2-7	TRBV6-6	few	-	TGTGCCAGCAGTTACTCGAGGGGGGCTTACGAGCAGTACTTC	CASSYSRGAYEQYF
TRBJ2-3	TRBV4-1	many	TRBD1	TGCGCCAGCAGCCAACACGGACAGGGTCTGAAGGATACGCAGTATTTT	CASSQHGQGLKDTQYF
TRBJ2-7	TRBV20-1	many	-	TGCAGTGCTATTAGACCTCCGAGAATCTACGAGCAGTACTTC	CSAIRPPRIYEQYF
TRBJ2-7	TRBV10-3	-	-	TGTGCCATCAGTGAGCCCCCCCTAGCAGAGCAGTACTTC	CAISEPPLAEQYF
TRBJ1-1	TRBV7-2	few	-	TGTGCCAGCAGCTCAAAACTCCACAGGGCTTTAGACACTGAAGCTTTCTTT	CASSSKLHRALDTEAFF
TRBJ1-2	TRBV6-5	-	-	TGTGCCAGCAGTTCCCCGAAAATGGCCTATGGCTACACCTTC	CASSSPKMAYGYTF
TRBJ2-2	TRBV5-4	many	-	TGTGCCAGCAGCTTGGGAGGCCGCGACACCGGGGAGCTGTTTTTT	CASSLGGRDTGELFF
TRBJ2-1	TRBV6-2/TRBV6-3	many	-	TGTGCCAGCAGTGCCGGACAAGCCTCCTACAATGAGCAGTTCTTC	CASSAGQASYNEQFF
TRBJ2-7	TRBV30	-	TRBD1	TGTGCCTCCTCTTCCGGGACAGGGAAAGGCTACGAGCAGTACTTC	CASSSGTGKGYEQYF
TRBJ1-1	TRBV7-8	few	-	TGTGCCAGCAGCGGTCGGGGGATGAACACTGAAGCTTTCTTT	CASSGRGMNTEAFF
TRBJ1-1	TRBV24-1	many	TRBD1	TGTGCCACCAGTGATTCGACAGGGGGCGAAGCTTTCTTT	CATSDSTGGEAFF
TRBJ1-2	TRBV7-2	few	TRBD1	TGTGCCAGCAGCTCCGGGACAGGGCGGGACTATGGCTACACCTTC	CASSSGTGRDYGYTF
TRBJ2-1	TRBV7-2	-	TRBD2	TGTGCCAGCAGCTTAGCTCATAGCGGGAGGCCATACAATGAGCAGTTCTTC	CASSLAHSGRPYNEQFF
TRBJ1-2	TRBV9	many	-	TGTGCCAGCAGCTTAGATACAGGGCGAGGCTACACCTTC	CASSLDTGRGYTF
TRBJ2-2	TRBV5-1	-	-	TGCGCCAGCAGCTTGGTACAGGCGGCGGGGACCGGGGAGCTGTTTTTT	CASSLVQAAGTGELFF
TRBJ1-5	TRBV20-1	many	-	TGCAGTGCCCGGCGGCCGAGTTCCCCAAAAGCTCAGCCCCAGCATTTT	CSARRPSSPKAQPQHF
TRBJ1-1	TRBV5-4	few	-	TGTGCCAGCAGCGCCGGACAGTCTAAAAACACTGAAGCTTTCTTT	CASSAGQSKNTEAFF
TRBJ2-7	TRBV6-5	many	TRBD1	TGTGCCAGCAGTTACCGCGGACAGGGCACCTACGAGCAGTACTTC	CASSYRGQGTYEQYF
TRBJ2-7	TRBV11-2	few	-	TGTGCCAGCAGCCCTGGGGCATTAGCCTACGAGCAGTACTTC	CASSPGALAYEQYF
TRBJ2-7	TRBV7-2	-	-	TGTGCCAGCAGCCTAGGAGCAGTAGGCTACGAGCAGTACTTC	CASSLGAVGYEQYF
TRBJ2-7	TRBV29-1	-	-	TGCAGCGTTGAAGCGGGGAAGTACGAGCAGTACTTC	CSVEAGKYEQYF
TRBJ2-7	TRBV20-1	few	-	TGCAGTGCTAGAGATTCGGAGATGGGACTGATTACCTACGAGCAGTACTTC	CSARDSEMGLITYEQYF
TRBJ1-2	TRBV19	few	-	TGTGCCAGTATTTCCCCCCGATGGAGCTACACCTTC	CASISPRWSYTF
TRBJ2-5	TRBV11-2	-	-	TGTGCCAGCAGCTTAGTCACAGGGCCAGAGACCCAGTACTTC	CASSLVTGPETQYF
TRBJ2-1	TRBV12-3/TRBV12-4	many	-	TGTGCCAGCAGTTTAGGGACCCGGGGTCATGAGCAGTTCTTC	CASSLGTRGHEQFF
TRBJ1-5	TRBV20-1	many	-	TGCAGTGCTGGACGGAGGGCACAGGGCAATCAGCCCCAGCATTTT	CSAGRRAQGNQPQHF
TRBJ1-2	TRBV6-2/TRBV6-3	many	-	TGTGCCAGCAGTTACGGGTTGGGAGGCTACACCTTC	CASSYGLGGYTF
TRBJ2-3	TRBV28	many	TRBD2	TGTGCCAGCAGGTTAAGATGGGCGGGAGGGCGATCAGATACGCAGTATTTT	CASRLRWAGGRSDTQYF
TRBJ2-7	TRBV28	-	-	TGTGCCAGCAGAGACCCCGCAAAAGCCTACGAGCAGTACTTC	CASRDPAKAYEQYF
TRBJ2-3	TRBV3-1	-	-	TGTGCCAGCAGCCATCTAGACCACCGCCCGCAGTATTTT	CASSHLDHRPQYF
TRBJ2-1	TRBV5-1	many	-	TGCGCCAGCAGCTGGGGAGAGGGGAGCGGACCACAGTTCTTC	CASSWGEGSGPQFF